This T cell receptor beta chain was documented in a study of identifying expanded T cells in peripheral blood. Study conclusions and caveats: Across healthy donors, higher total template counts meant significantly greater approximately two-week count variance.

Remarks on this clone: Its specificity is not known.

Profiling relied on immunoSEQ multiplex PCR, and the TCRdb table lists in-frame clones only, not all of them. The data show about 85,000 clones, with approximately 89% seen just once and around 2.8% held by the top ten. During the collection period, no donor immune events like infections were recorded. The germline gives CDR1 LNHDA, CDR2 SQIVND (reference sequence). The CDR3 has 16 residues. Trimming removed 3 bases from V and 1 base from J; junction bases left unmatched: 2. This TCR was recovered from a person aged 18-70 years in good health. Sequencing was carried out using blood. The rearrangement uses TRBV19 and TRBJ1-4; TRBD1 matches at 10 bases. The CDR3 is CASSIGTGVTNEKLFF. CDR3 coding DNA: TGTGCCAGTAGTATCGGGACAGGGGTAACTAATGAAAAACTGTTTTTT.